The clone carrying this T cell receptor beta chain was observed a handful of times. As yet, its antigen is unknown. The sample comes from a study of T-cell reconstitution after alpha-beta-depleted transplantation in children. Study-level points and caveats: Surviving recipient cells, namely T cells and thymic progenitors, were the source of high day-60 TCRbeta diversity in some patients.

Library preparation (for TCRbeta) was performed with unique molecular identifiers. TCRdb analysed the PCR reads with MiXCR anew, one entry per CDR3 protein. The sample holds under 450,000 distinct CDR3 sequences; about 17% are singletons and the top ten take 25% to 30%. Germline V gene data show CDR1 as SGHTA and CDR2 as FQGNSA. The length of the CDR3 is 17 residues. The V gene end was trimmed by 2 bases and the J gene end by 1 base; junction bases not matched to a gene: 8. The starting material was PBMCs, mostly from graft donor cells, obtained 360 days after TCRalphabeta/CD19-depleted stem cell transplant. The sequence came from a boy younger than two who had a stem cell transplant for Wiskott-Aldrich syndrome, so the T cells may come from the graft donor. V gene TRBV7-2 combines with J gene TRBJ2-4; TRBD1 matches 7 bases. The chain's CDR3 is CASSLKAGGKAKNIQYF. The CDR3 bases are TGTGCCAGCAGCTTAAAGGCAGGGGGAAAGGCCAAAAACATTCAGTACTTC.